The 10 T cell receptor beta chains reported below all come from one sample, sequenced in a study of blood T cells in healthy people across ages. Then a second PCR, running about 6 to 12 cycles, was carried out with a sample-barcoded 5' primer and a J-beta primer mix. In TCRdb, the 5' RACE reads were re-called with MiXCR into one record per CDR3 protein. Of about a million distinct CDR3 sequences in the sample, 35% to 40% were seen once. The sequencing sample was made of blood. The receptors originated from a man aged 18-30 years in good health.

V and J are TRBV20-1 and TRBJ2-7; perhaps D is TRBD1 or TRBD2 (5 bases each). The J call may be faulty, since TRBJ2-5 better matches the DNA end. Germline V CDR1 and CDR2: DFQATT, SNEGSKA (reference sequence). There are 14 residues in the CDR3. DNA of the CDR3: TGCAGTGTCCTCCGGGACGGATATTCGGAGACCCAGTACTTC. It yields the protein CSVLRDGYSETQYF.

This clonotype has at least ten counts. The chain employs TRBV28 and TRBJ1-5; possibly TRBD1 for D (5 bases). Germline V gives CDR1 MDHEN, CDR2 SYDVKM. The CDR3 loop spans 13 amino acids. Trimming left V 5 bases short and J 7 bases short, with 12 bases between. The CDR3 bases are TGTGCCAGCAGTGTACCAGGGATCCAGCCCCAGCATTTT. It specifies CASSVPGIQPQHF.

CDR3 coding DNA: TGTGCCAGCAGCAAAGCGCGCGGTTCGGTAACCGGGGAGCTGTTTTTT. This encodes CASSKARGSVTGELFF. The rearrangement links TRBV21-1 to TRBJ2-2. TRBV21-1 is classified as a pseudogene. This CDR3 spans 16 amino acids.

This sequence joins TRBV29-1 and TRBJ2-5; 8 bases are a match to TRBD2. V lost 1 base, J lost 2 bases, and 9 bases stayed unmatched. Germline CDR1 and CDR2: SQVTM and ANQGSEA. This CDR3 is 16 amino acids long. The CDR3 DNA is TGCAGCGTTGAAGGATGGATAGCGGGGATACAAGAGACCCAGTACTTC. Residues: CSVEGWIAGIQETQYF.

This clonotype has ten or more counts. The CDR3 region is CASSGTGDNEQFF. CDR3 DNA sequence: TGTGCCAGCAGTGGGACAGGGGACAATGAGCAGTTCTTC. The chain employs TRBV9 and TRBJ2-1; 10 nucleotides align to TRBD1. The CDR3 covers 13 residues. The germline CDR1 and CDR2 sequences are SGDLS and YYNGEE. The trim removed 5 bases at V and 5 bases at J, leaving 1 base unmatched.

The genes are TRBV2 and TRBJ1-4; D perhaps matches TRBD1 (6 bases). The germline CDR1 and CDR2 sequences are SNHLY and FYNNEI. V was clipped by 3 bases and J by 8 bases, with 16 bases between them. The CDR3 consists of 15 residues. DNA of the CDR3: TGTGCCAGCAGTGACGCGACAGGAAGAGGAGAAAAACTGTTTTTT. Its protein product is CASSDATGRGEKLFF.

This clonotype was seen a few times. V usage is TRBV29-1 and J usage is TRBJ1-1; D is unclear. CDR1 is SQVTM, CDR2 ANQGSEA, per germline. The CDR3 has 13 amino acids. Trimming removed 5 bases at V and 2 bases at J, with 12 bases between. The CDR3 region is CSVNLKTNTEAFF. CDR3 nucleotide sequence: TGCAGCGTTAATCTGAAGACAAACACTGAAGCTTTCTTT.

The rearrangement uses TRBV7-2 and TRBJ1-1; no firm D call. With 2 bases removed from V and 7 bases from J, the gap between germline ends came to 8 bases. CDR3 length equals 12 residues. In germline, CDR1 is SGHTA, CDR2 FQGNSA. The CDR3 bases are TGTGCCAGCAGCTTAAGTCCGGGTGAAGCTTTCTTT. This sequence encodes CASSLSPGEAFF.

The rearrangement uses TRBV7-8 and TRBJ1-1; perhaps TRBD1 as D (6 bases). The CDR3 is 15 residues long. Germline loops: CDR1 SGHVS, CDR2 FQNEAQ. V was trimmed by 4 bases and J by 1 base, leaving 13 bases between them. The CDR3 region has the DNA TGTGCCAGCAGCTCACGACAGGATCGGAACACTGAAGCTTTCTTT. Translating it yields CASSSRQDRNTEAFF.

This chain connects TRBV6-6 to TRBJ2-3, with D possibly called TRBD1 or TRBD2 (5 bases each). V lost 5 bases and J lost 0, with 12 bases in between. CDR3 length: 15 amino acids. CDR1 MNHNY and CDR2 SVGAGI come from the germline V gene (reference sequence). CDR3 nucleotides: TGTGCCAGCAGTCCGGGGCCCTTAAGCACAGATACGCAGTATTTT. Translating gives CASSPGPLSTDTQYF.